These 27 T cell receptor beta chains originate from one sample sequenced in a study of T cell responses to AZD1222 COVID-19 vaccine. TCRdb keeps only in-frame clones here, not all; method: immunoSEQ multiplex PCR. The top ten clones hold 8% to 10% of a sample with about 18,000 clones, nearly 90% of them seen once. Sequencing was performed on peripheral blood, taken 28 days after the second AZD1222 dose. All receptors come from an adult who received the AZD1222 COVID-19 vaccine.

The chain employs TRBV5-4 and TRBJ1-1; 7 bases are a match to TRBD1. CDR1 and CDR2 from the germline V gene are SGHNT and YYREEE (reference sequence). With 9 bases clipped from V and 2 bases from J, the junction kept 4 bases outside the gene matches. CDR3 length: 12 residues. The CDR3 bases are TGTGCCACAGGGGGGGTAAACACTGAAGCTTTCTTT. Protein product: CATGGVNTEAFF.

The rearrangement uses TRBV7-9 and TRBJ1-5, with a possible D match to TRBD1 (6 bases). The CDR3 is made up of 14 amino acids. CDR1 SEHNR and CDR2 FQNEAQ come from the germline V gene (reference sequence). V lost 5 bases and J 2 bases, leaving 10 bases between the germline ends. The CDR3 sequence is CASSQGWGNQPQHF. The CDR3 nucleotides are TGTGCCAGCAGCCAGGGGTGGGGCAATCAGCCCCAGCATTTT.

This clone was recorded only once. The chain recombines TRBV19 with TRBJ1-5; 7 nucleotides line up with TRBD1. The CDR3 is made up of 14 amino acids. Trimming cost V 3 bases and J 11 bases; bases outside gene matches: 10. Germline V lookup: CDR1 LNHDA, CDR2 SQIVND (reference sequence). CDR3 loop: CASSIGDSSVAQHF. In DNA, the CDR3 is TGTGCCAGTAGTATTGGGGACAGCTCCGTGGCCCAGCATTTT.

The chain has TRBV19 and TRBJ1-2; D ambiguous. This CDR3 spans 15 amino acids. V gave up 5 bases and J gave up 4 bases, with 17 bases separating them. Germline assignment: CDR1 LNHDA and CDR2 SQIVND (reference sequence). The CDR3 loop is CASSAHPPYSYGYTF. The CDR3, as DNA: TGTGCCAGTAGTGCCCATCCCCCCTACAGCTATGGCTACACCTTC.

The chain combines TRBV7-2 with TRBJ2-3; TRBD2 matches at 10 bases. Germline V gives CDR1 SGHTA, CDR2 FQGNSA. The CDR3 runs 16 residues. The V gene end was trimmed by 5 bases and the J gene end by 7 bases; junction bases not matched to a gene: 12. CDR3 amino acids: CASSPNSGGPTNTQYF. CDR3 in DNA: TGTGCCAGCAGCCCCAATAGCGGGGGGCCTACCAATACGCAGTATTTT.

The V call is TRBV2, the J call TRBJ2-1, with 13 bases lining up with TRBD2. Germline V gives CDR1 SNHLY, CDR2 FYNNEI. V trimming: 6 bases; J trimming: 0 bases; junction bases outside the gene matches: 8. The CDR3 consists of 18 residues. The CDR3 region is CASSGTSGEGSSYNEQFF. As DNA, the CDR3 is TGTGCCAGCAGCGGGACTAGCGGGGAGGGCAGCTCCTACAATGAGCAGTTCTTC.

This clone was detected only a few times. This chain connects TRBV4-1 to TRBJ2-7; 12 bases align to TRBD2. Trimming removed 4 bases from V and 2 bases from J; junction bases left unmatched: 12. Germline V gene sequence: CDR1 MGHRA, CDR2 YSYEKL. The CDR3 runs 18 residues. Here the CDR3 reads CASSLNRLAGAYTYEQYF. DNA of the CDR3: TGCGCCAGCAGCCTGAATCGACTAGCGGGAGCTTATACCTACGAGCAGTACTTC.

The chain uses TRBV12-3 or TRBV12-4 and TRBJ1-3; D is undetermined. Trimming removed 8 bases from V and 0 bases from J, with 8 bases in between. There are 13 residues in the CDR3. CDR3 amino acids: CASEVRSGNTIYF. The CDR3 region has the DNA TGTGCCAGCGAGGTACGCTCTGGAAACACCATATATTTT.

For the CDR3, the DNA is TGTGCCAGCAGCCAGGGGGACAGGAGCTACGAGCAGTACGTC. Amino acid sequence: CASSQGDRSYEQYV. The V and J genes are TRBV21-1 and TRBJ2-7; TRBD1 is the table's D call, not checked against the DNA. TRBV21-1 is listed as a pseudogene. The CDR3 loop spans 14 amino acids.

This chain connects TRBV10-3 to TRBJ2-1; 7 bases are shared with TRBD1. Germline CDR1 is ENHRY and CDR2 is SYGVKD. The CDR3 extends over 15 amino acids. V lost 3 bases and J lost 0; bases outside the gene matches: 2. The CDR3 is CAISDTGDSYNEQFF. The DNA for the CDR3 is TGTGCCATCAGTGACACAGGGGACTCCTACAATGAGCAGTTCTTC.

The chain is built from TRBV11-2 and TRBJ1-6; a weak D match, TRBD1 (5 bases). This CDR3 is 14 amino acids long. Trimming pared 4 bases from V and 7 bases from J, leaving 11 bases between. From germline, CDR1 is SGHAT and CDR2 FQNNGV. CDR3 amino acids: CASSSGTQNSPLHF. CDR3 coding DNA: TGTGCCAGCAGCTCCGGGACTCAGAATTCACCCCTCCACTTT.

V is TRBV5-1 and J is TRBJ2-2; 7 positions match TRBD2. The V gene's germline CDR1 is SGHRS and CDR2 YFSETQ. This CDR3 has 14 amino acids. The V gene end was trimmed by 4 bases and the J gene end by 3 bases; junction bases not matched to a gene: 3. CDR3 amino acids: CASSRGSDTGELFF. CDR3 bases: TGCGCCAGCAGCCGCGGGAGTGACACCGGGGAGCTGTTTTTT.

The rearrangement joins TRBV11-2 to TRBJ2-5; a weak D match, TRBD2 (5 bases). The CDR3 runs to 13 residues. Per the germline V gene, CDR1 is SGHAT and CDR2 is FQNNGV. Deletions cut 6 bases from V and 0 bases from J, with 8 bases between. The CDR3 sequence: CASRGGNQETQYF. The DNA of the CDR3 is TGTGCCAGCAGAGGAGGCAACCAAGAGACCCAGTACTTC.

This chain uses TRBV6-1 with TRBJ2-7; weak D call: TRBD1 (6 bases). The ends were cut back, 5 bases at V and 2 bases at J, with 10 bases in the middle. The CDR3 covers 13 residues. The germline gives CDR1 MNHNS, CDR2 SASEGT. CDR3 sequence reads: CASSWDITYEQYF. CDR3 DNA: TGTGCCAGCAGTTGGGACATCACCTACGAGCAGTACTTC.

The chain uses TRBV5-6 and TRBJ2-2; tentative D call: TRBD2 (5 bases). The V end lost 2 bases, the J end lost 5 bases, and 13 bases lay between the germline ends. The CDR3 loop spans 15 amino acids. Looked up from germline, CDR1 is SGHDT and CDR2 is YYEEEE. CDR3 coding DNA: TGTGCCAGCAGCTTCGGCCTAGCACAAACCGGGGAGCTGTTTTTT. As protein: CASSFGLAQTGELFF.

The CDR3 region is CATSREGATNEKLFF. The CDR3 DNA is TGTGCCACCAGCAGAGAAGGCGCAACTAATGAAAAACTGTTTTTT. The chain couples TRBV15 to TRBJ1-4; D not certain. This CDR3 is built from 15 residues. Germline CDR1 LNHNV, CDR2 YYDKDF (reference sequence). V gave up 0 bases and J gave up 0 bases, with 5 bases separating them.

This clone occurred once. The chain couples TRBV24-1 to TRBJ2-3; D is possibly TRBD2 (6 bases). The V gene lost 7 bases and the J gene lost 3 bases, with 7 bases spanning the gap. The germline V gene has CDR1 KGHDR and CDR2 SFDVKD. The CDR3 has 12 residues. CDR3 nucleotides: TGTGCCACCAGCGGGGGAACAGATACGCAGTATTTT. This translates into CATSGGTDTQYF.

In this sample, this clone turned up once. The genes are TRBV19 and TRBJ2-7; a possible D gene is TRBD1 (5 bases). Per the germline V gene, CDR1 is LNHDA and CDR2 is SQIVND (reference sequence). The CDR3 loop spans 12 amino acids. Trimming stripped 4 bases from V and 7 bases from J, with 11 bases between. The CDR3 DNA reads TGTGCCAGTAGTACCGCAGGGTTGGAGCAGTACTTC. This sequence encodes CASSTAGLEQYF.

This clone was detected only a few times. The chain links TRBV27 to TRBJ1-2; TRBD1 is a possible D gene (5 bases). The CDR3 is made up of 15 amino acids. Trimming took 5 bases from V and 3 from J, leaving 16 bases between them. The germline V gene encodes CDR1 MNHEY and CDR2 SMNVEV (reference sequence). This CDR3 reads CASSPGGGQHYGYTF. The CDR3 coding sequence is TGTGCCAGCAGTCCAGGAGGTGGACAACACTATGGCTACACCTTC.

This sequence joins TRBV9 and TRBJ2-2, with 7 bases that match TRBD1. J gave up 1 base and V 4 bases, and 10 bases lay outside the gene matches. The CDR3 sequence is 17 residues long. Per germline, CDR1 SGDLS and CDR2 YYNGEE. The CDR3 nucleotides are TGTGCCAGCAGCTCCTCATCCGGGACAGTGAACACCGGGGAGCTGTTTTTT. It translates to CASSSSSGTVNTGELFF. Full variable domain (missing parts from reference TRBV9 and TRBJ2-2): DSGVTQTPKHLITATGQRVTLRCSPRSGDLSVYWYQQSLDQGLQFLIQYYNGEERAKGNILERFSAQQFPDLHSELNLSSLELGDSALYFCASSSSSGTVNTGELFFGEGSRLTVL.

V gene TRBV29-1 combines with J gene TRBJ1-3, with D unclear. V was clipped by 8 bases and J by 4 bases, with 9 bases between them. The germline V gene has CDR1 SQVTM and CDR2 ANQGSEA. The CDR3 consists of 11 residues. CDR3 region: CSPSLGNTIYF. CDR3 nucleotide sequence: TGCAGCCCATCCCTAGGAAACACCATATATTTT.

The chain carries TRBV10-3 and TRBJ2-7; tentatively, D is TRBD2 (5 bases). Trimming pared 2 bases from V and 9 bases from J, leaving 14 bases between. The V gene's germline CDR1 is ENHRY and CDR2 SYGVKD. The CDR3 spans 13 residues. CDR3 amino acids: CAISEVLAYAQYV. As DNA, the CDR3 is TGTGCCATCAGTGAGGTCCTAGCTTATGCGCAGTACGTC.

This rearrangement joins TRBV9 to TRBJ2-7; D perhaps matches TRBD2 (5 bases). V dropped 0 bases and J dropped 5 bases, with 9 bases sitting between them. The CDR3 loop spans 13 amino acids. The germline gives CDR1 SGDLS, CDR2 YYNGEE. CDR3 in DNA: TGTGCCAGCAGCGTAGCGGCGGGCGACGAGCAGTACTTC. It translates to CASSVAAGDEQYF.

The chain's CDR3 is CASSLTSGRSTGELFF. In nucleotides, the CDR3 is TGTGCCAGCAGTCTTACTAGCGGGAGAAGTACCGGGGAGCTGTTTTTT. V gene TRBV2 combines with J gene TRBJ2-2; 11 nucleotides match TRBD2. CDR1 SNHLY and CDR2 FYNNEI come from the germline V gene. V gave up 5 bases and J gave up 5 bases; unmatched junction bases: 7. The CDR3 extends over 16 amino acids. The full variable domain, its missing parts supplied by reference TRBV2 and TRBJ2-2, is EPEVTQTPSHQVTQMGQEVILRCVPISNHLYFYWYRQILGQKVEFLVSFYNNEISEKSEIFDDQFSVERPDGSNFTLKIRSTKLEDSAMYFCASSLTSGRSTGELFFGEGSRLTVL.

V is TRBV2 and J is TRBJ1-1; D is unclear. The CDR3 consists of 13 residues. Looked up from germline, CDR1 is SNHLY and CDR2 is FYNNEI. Trimming shortened V by 3 bases and J by 4 bases, and 9 bases separated the two germline ends. The CDR3, as DNA: TGTGCCAGCAGTGATTTGGAGGGCACTGAAGCTTTCTTT. This translates into CASSDLEGTEAFF.

The V call is TRBV27, the J call TRBJ1-1; D gene uncertain. Germline loops: CDR1 MNHEY, CDR2 SMNVEV (reference sequence). The germline V and J ends were trimmed by 5 bases and 3 bases, with 16 bases remaining between them. This CDR3 comprises 15 residues. The CDR3 DNA sequence: TGTGCCAGCAGTCCCCTCGGGGTAGGGTACACTGAAGCTTTCTTT. Its translation: CASSPLGVGYTEAFF.

J is TRBJ2-3 and V is TRBV28, with TRBD2 as a possible D gene (6 bases). The germline gives CDR1 MDHEN, CDR2 SYDVKM. The CDR3 contains 16 residues. Between the trimmed V and J ends, which lost 5 bases and 2 bases, there was a span of 17 bases. CDR3 residues: CASSTGLNRATDTQYF. CDR3 coding DNA: TGTGCCAGCAGTACGGGACTTAACCGGGCCACAGATACGCAGTATTTT.